This T cell receptor beta chain was identified in a study of long-term antiretroviral therapy in people with HIV. Until DNA extraction, the samples held between about 0.9-11 million cryopreserved PBMC. With survey level as its setting, the immunoSEQ assay was v3.0. Assay used: immunoSEQ multiplex PCR; TCRdb lists only in-frame clones, some missing. Altogether some 19,000 clones are present, around 87% being singletons, with the ten largest covering roughly 3.1%. CDR1 is SGHTA and CDR2 is FQGNSA in the germline V gene. This CDR3 spans 15 amino acids. The ends were cut back, 5 bases at V and 1 base at J, with 14 bases in the middle.

This chain uses TRBV7-2 with TRBJ1-1; D is uncertain. The TCR sequence derives from a woman aged 45-65 years with HIV. This specimen was unsorted PBMCs, taken approximately 2.5 years after starting antiretroviral therapy. The CDR3 DNA sequence: TGTGCCAGCAGCCCGCAATCGCAGCCGAACACTGAAGCTTTCTTT. Translation gives CASSPQSQPNTEAFF.